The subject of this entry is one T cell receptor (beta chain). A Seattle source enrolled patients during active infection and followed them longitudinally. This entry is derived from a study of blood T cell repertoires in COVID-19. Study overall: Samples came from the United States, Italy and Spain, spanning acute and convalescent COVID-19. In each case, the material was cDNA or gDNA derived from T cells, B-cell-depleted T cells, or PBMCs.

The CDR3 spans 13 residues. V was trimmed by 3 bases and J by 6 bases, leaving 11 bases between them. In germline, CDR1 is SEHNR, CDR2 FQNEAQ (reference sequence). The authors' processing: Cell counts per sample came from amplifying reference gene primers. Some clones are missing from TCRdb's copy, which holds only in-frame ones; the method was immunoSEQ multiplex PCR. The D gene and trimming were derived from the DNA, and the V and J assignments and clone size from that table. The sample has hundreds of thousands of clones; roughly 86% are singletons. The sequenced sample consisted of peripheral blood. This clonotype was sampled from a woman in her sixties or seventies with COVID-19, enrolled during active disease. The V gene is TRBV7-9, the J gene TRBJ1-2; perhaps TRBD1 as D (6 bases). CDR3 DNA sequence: TGTGCCAGCAGCTTTGAGGGGGATGATGGCTACACCTTC. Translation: CASSFEGDDGYTF.